Sequencing of this T cell receptor (beta chain) was carried out in a study of blood T cells in healthy people across ages. With a J-beta primer mix and a sample-barcoded 5' primer, a second PCR ran roughly 7 to 11 cycles. TCRdb redid the calling of the 5' RACE reads with MiXCR, one entry per CDR3 protein. The sample holds 1.5 million to 2 million distinct CDR3 sequences, roughly 27% seen once. This CDR3 comprises 16 residues. V was clipped by 2 bases and J by 4 bases; unmatched bases: 6. CDR1 is SGHRS, CDR2 YFSETQ, per germline. Material for sequencing was blood. The origin of this receptor is a woman under 40 in good health. This chain links TRBV5-1 with TRBJ2-5; 12 bases are a match to TRBD2. The CDR3 nucleotides are TGCGCCAGCAGCTTTCTGACTAGCGGGAGTTTAGAGACCCAGTACTTC. Its protein is CASSFLTSGSLETQYF.